Each of the 15 T cell receptor beta chains below was sequenced from the same sample in a study of shared clonotypes between healthy human individuals (dated by TCRdb to 2020 to 2021). CD8 naive samples were CD45RO-negative cells positively selected for CCR7, giving a CD45RA+CCR7+ population that excluded TemRA cells. The method was the immunoSEQ multiplex PCR assay. Sourced from immuneACCESS, this table was stored by TCRdb with only in-frame sequences that have V and J called. A share of the clones is absent; for the studies checked, an unresolved V gene accounts for under half, and the remainder has no known explanation. In all, the sample holds about 2.2 million clones, and roughly 93% of those were seen once. About 1.7% of the sample comes from the top ten. The sequencing input was naive CD8+ T cells from PBMCs. The sample's cell subset or site label is to be understood as: CD45RA+CCR7+. The receptors were sampled from a man between 18 and 35 years old in good health. Some clones in this sample may be carry-over from other donors' samples.

A single count supports this clone. The chain combines TRBV29-1 with TRBJ2-3; D is possibly TRBD1 (5 bases). The germline gives CDR1 SQVTM, CDR2 ANQGSEA. Trimming stripped 5 bases from V and 2 bases from J, with 26 bases between. The CDR3 loop spans 18 amino acids. Written as DNA, the CDR3 is TGCAGCGTTCGCATAGGGGCGCCGGCCATGGGGTACACAGATACGCAGTATTTT. Translated, it gives CSVRIGAPAMGYTDTQYF.

Turning to this clone: Other DNA variants within this sample encode the same CDR3. The J gene is TRBJ2-1, the V gene TRBV9; 11 nucleotides align to TRBD2. The CDR3 has 15 residues. Germline assignment: CDR1 SGDLS and CDR2 YYNGEE. V lost 0 bases, J lost 7 bases, and 3 bases stayed unmatched. The CDR3: CASSVGSGRANEQFF. The DNA for the CDR3 is TGTGCCAGCAGCGTAGGTAGCGGGAGGGCAAATGAGCAGTTCTTC.

Worth noting for this clone: The sample contains more than one DNA sequence encoding this CDR3. The chain is built from TRBV27 and TRBJ2-7; 7 bases line up with TRBD1. This CDR3 contains 14 residues. Germline trimming cut 4 bases from V and 2 bases from J; bases unmatched to any gene: 5. Germline CDR1 and CDR2: MNHEY and SMNVEV (reference sequence). The CDR3 nucleotides are TGTGCCAGCAGTTGGGGGACAGCAACCTACGAGCAGTACTTC. This sequence encodes CASSWGTATYEQYF.

V gene TRBV2 combines with J gene TRBJ2-1, with a weak D call TRBD2 (5 bases). Germline V gene sequence: CDR1 SNHLY, CDR2 FYNNEI. Trimming took off 2 bases at V and 5 bases at J, with 10 bases between the two ends. The CDR3 loop spans 14 amino acids. CDR3 sequence reads: CASSESPGDNEQFF. The CDR3 DNA is TGTGCCAGCAGTGAAAGTCCCGGGGACAATGAGCAGTTCTTC.

This chain uses TRBV7-8 with TRBJ2-2; 12 positions match TRBD2. The CDR3 totals 17 residues. CDR1 and CDR2 (germline): SGHVS, FQNEAQ. V gave up 5 bases and J gave up 5 bases; unmatched junction bases: 9. CDR3 residues: CASSPTTSGSATGELFF. CDR3 nucleotide sequence: TGTGCCAGCAGCCCAACGACTAGCGGGAGTGCAACCGGGGAGCTGTTTTTT.

V and J are TRBV28 and TRBJ1-2; D is uncertain. CDR1 is MDHEN and CDR2 is SYDVKM in the germline V gene. CDR3 length: 15 amino acids. V was trimmed by 7 bases and J by 0 bases, leaving 15 bases between them. The CDR3 bases are TGTGCCAGCACCCTAGGGAACAGAGCTAACTATGGCTACACCTTC. Amino acid sequence: CASTLGNRANYGYTF.

V and J are TRBV21-1 and TRBJ2-7; the table gives TRBD1 as D, unverified against the DNA. TRBV21-1 constitutes a pseudogene. CDR3 size: 17 residues. CDR3 in DNA: TGTGCCAGCAGCCCCAACCCCCGGGACAGGGTTACCTACGAGCAGTACTTC. It encodes CASSPNPRDRVTYEQYF.

Written as DNA, the CDR3 is TGTGCCAGCAGCCAAGATCCAGGATATCCAAACACTGAAGCTTTCTTT. Translation gives CASSQDPGYPNTEAFF. The chain is built from TRBV4-2 and TRBJ1-1; D gene uncertain. The CDR3 contains 16 residues. Trimming removed 0 bases from V and 2 bases from J, with 13 bases in between. From germline, CDR1 is LGHNA and CDR2 YNFKEQ.

The chain recombines TRBV11-2 with TRBJ2-2; weak D call: TRBD1 (6 bases). The germline V gene has CDR1 SGHAT and CDR2 FQNNGV. The germline V and J ends were trimmed by 4 bases and 6 bases, with 24 bases remaining between them. The CDR3 has 18 amino acids. The CDR3 DNA is TGTGCCAGCAGCTCTCCATTATATCGGACAGACCTATCCGGGGAGCTGTTTTTT. Protein product: CASSSPLYRTDLSGELFF. Complete variable domain (other parts from reference TRBV11-2 and TRBJ2-2): EAGVAQSPRYKIIEKRQSVAFWCNPISGHATLYWYQQILGQGPKLLIQFQNNGVVDDSQLPKDRFSAERLKGVDSTLKIQPAKLEDSAVYLCASSSPLYRTDLSGELFFGEGSRLTVL.

The chain recombines TRBV6-5 with TRBJ2-2; a possible D gene is TRBD1 (5 bases). CDR1 is MNHEY and CDR2 is SVGAGI in the germline V gene. Trimming shortened V by 0 bases and J by 7 bases, and 12 bases separated the two germline ends. This CDR3 has 15 amino acids. The CDR3 is CASSYSTQGSGELFF. CDR3 bases: TGTGCCAGCAGTTACTCGACCCAGGGAAGCGGGGAGCTGTTTTTT.

For this clone: The sample has other DNA sequences that encode this CDR3 too. The chain has TRBV29-1 and TRBJ1-2; TRBD1 might be the D (5 bases). V lost 3 bases and J 2 bases, leaving 10 bases between the germline ends. The CDR3 runs 13 residues. The germline CDR1 and CDR2 sequences are SQVTM and ANQGSEA. The CDR3 loop reads CSVEGGRNYGYTF. The CDR3, as DNA: TGCAGCGTTGAGGGGGGACGGAACTATGGCTACACCTTC.

About this clone: Other DNA sequences in the same sample also yield this CDR3. This rearrangement joins TRBV9 to TRBJ1-1; 8 bases are a match to TRBD1. Germline V lookup: CDR1 SGDLS, CDR2 YYNGEE. The ends lost 4 bases at V and 1 base at J; junction bases unmatched: 6. The CDR3 extends over 15 amino acids. The CDR3 sequence is CASSQSGTGNTEAFF. The DNA for the CDR3 is TGTGCCAGCAGCCAGTCCGGGACAGGGAACACTGAAGCTTTCTTT.

The chain uses TRBV5-4 and TRBJ2-1; D gene uncertain. The CDR3 totals 15 residues. V shed 2 bases and J shed 5 bases, with 14 bases lying between them. Germline V gene sequence: CDR1 SGHNT, CDR2 YYREEE (reference sequence). The CDR3 DNA is TGTGCCAGCAGCTTCTGGGCTACCGAAGACAATGAGCAGTTCTTC. Protein: CASSFWATEDNEQFF.

The V gene is TRBV11-2, the J gene TRBJ2-7, with a tentative D call TRBD1 (7 bases). Germline-derived CDR1 and CDR2 are SGHAT and FQNNGV. This CDR3 is built from 14 residues. The V end was cut by 6 bases, the J end by 4 bases, with 16 bases between. CDR3 DNA sequence: TGTGCCAGCAGGGGGAGGACAGGACCGTACGAGCAGTACTTC. The encoded protein is CASRGRTGPYEQYF.

The chain has TRBV6-5 and TRBJ2-7; D perhaps matches TRBD1 (6 bases). V lost 7 bases to trimming and J lost 5 bases, with 15 bases between them. Germline lookup yields CDR1 MNHEY and CDR2 SVGAGI. CDR3 length equals 13 residues. The CDR3 sequence: CASMGDIEHEQYF. In DNA form, the CDR3 reads TGTGCCAGCATGGGGGACATTGAACACGAGCAGTACTTC.